The clone carrying this T cell receptor beta chain appeared a few times. The data originate from a study of blood T cell repertoires in COVID-19. Study-level information: COVID-19 samples from acute and convalescent phases originated in the United States, Italy and Spain. The analysed material was cDNA or gDNA that came from T cells, B-cell-depleted T cells, or PBMCs.

This table comes from immunoSEQ multiplex PCR, and its TCRdb copy is limited to in-frame clones, with some not included. The sample lists about 100,000 clones, around 66% seen once, with roughly 6.2% in the top ten. Germline CDR1 and CDR2: LNHDA and SQIVND (reference sequence). CDR3 length: 14 residues. The V gene lost 7 bases and the J gene lost 10 bases, with 22 bases spanning the gap. Material for sequencing was peripheral blood. The V call is TRBV19, the J call TRBJ1-1; TRBD1 is a possible D gene (5 bases). The sequence was obtained from a man older than 75 with acute or convalescent COVID-19. CDR3 DNA sequence: TGTGCCAGTATCGGCCCGCCACCACAAACAGGAGCTTTCTTT. Translated: CASIGPPPQTGAFF.